The 32 T cell receptor beta chains below were found in one sample sequenced in a study of early T cells in non-severe SARS-CoV-2 infection. One entry per CDR3 protein, called by TCRdb with MiXCR from the 5' RACE reads. The data contain around 82,000 distinct CDR3 sequences, 10% to 12% of them singletons. Sequenced: whole blood. These receptors were collected from an adult who was a healthcare worker with PCR-confirmed SARS-CoV-2 infection or an uninfected control (not recorded which).

The chain recombines TRBV29-1 with TRBJ1-4; weak D call: TRBD1 (5 bases). V lost 5 bases and J 5 bases, leaving 15 bases between the germline ends. CDR1 is SQVTM and CDR2 is ANQGSEA in the germline V gene. The CDR3 runs 14 residues. This CDR3 is CSVSRQSVNEKLFF. CDR3 bases: TGCAGCGTTTCCAGACAGTCTGTCAATGAAAAACTGTTTTTT.

This clonotype has ten or more counts. The chain links TRBV6-5 to TRBJ1-2, with 7 bases lining up with TRBD1. Trimming took 0 bases from V and 3 from J; bases not matched to a gene: 4. The CDR3 has 15 residues. Germline loops: CDR1 MNHEY, CDR2 SVGAGI. DNA of the CDR3: TGTGCCAGCAGTTACTCGGGTCAGGGGGACTATGGCTACACCTTC. This encodes CASSYSGQGDYGYTF.

The sample holds a few counts of this clonotype. The V call is TRBV12-3 or TRBV12-4, the J call TRBJ1-4; D is uncertain. Between the trimmed V and J ends, which lost 3 bases and 3 bases, there was a span of 5 bases. CDR3 size: 13 residues. Written as DNA, the CDR3 is TGTGCCAGCAGTTTCAGACCTAATGAAAAACTGTTTTTT. This translates into CASSFRPNEKLFF.

The V and J genes are TRBV2 and TRBJ2-7, with a possible D match to TRBD2 (5 bases). This CDR3 spans 13 amino acids. Trimming removed 4 bases at V and 6 bases at J, with 13 bases between. Germline V gene lookup returns CDR1 SNHLY and CDR2 FYNNEI. CDR3 loop: CASSGGRGIEQYF. In DNA form, the CDR3 reads TGTGCCAGCAGTGGGGGTCGGGGTATCGAGCAGTACTTC.

As regards this clonotype: This may arise from a read error, as a much more abundant clone is one base away. CDR3: CASSLGGRDNQPQHF. CDR3 DNA: TGCGCCAGCAGCTTGGGCGGCCGTGACAATCAGCCCCAGCATTTT. This chain connects TRBV5-1 to TRBJ1-5; D call uncertain. Trimming stripped 0 bases from V and 3 bases from J, with 10 bases between. The CDR3 extends over 15 amino acids. Germline CDR1 reads SGHRS; CDR2 reads YFSETQ.

The V gene is TRBV30, the J gene TRBJ1-1; 7 nucleotides agree with TRBD1. The V gene end was trimmed by 0 bases and the J gene end by 3 bases; junction bases not matched to a gene: 1. CDR1 GTSNPN and CDR2 SVGIG come from the germline V gene (reference sequence). The CDR3 covers 13 residues. The CDR3 region has the DNA TGTGCCTGGAGTGTAACAGGGGACACTGAAGCTTTCTTT. It yields the protein CAWSVTGDTEAFF.

This clonotype has at least ten counts. The V call is TRBV11-2, the J call TRBJ1-3; no definite D call. Trimming removed 2 bases at V and 8 bases at J, with 7 bases between. CDR3 length equals 12 residues. Germline assignment: CDR1 SGHAT and CDR2 FQNNGV. For the CDR3, the DNA is TGTGCCAGCAGCTTAACGATGGACACCATATATTTT. It encodes CASSLTMDTIYF.

This clonotype was recorded at least ten times. This rearrangement joins TRBV7-3 to TRBJ1-6; D call uncertain. Trimming shortened V by 3 bases and J by 7 bases, and 13 bases separated the two germline ends. This CDR3 is built from 15 residues. CDR1 is SGHTA and CDR2 is FQGTGA in the germline V gene. The CDR3 region is CASSFVGTKNSPLHF. The CDR3 nucleotides are TGTGCCAGCAGCTTTGTGGGAACAAAAAATTCACCCCTCCACTTT.

This clonotype was recorded a few times. This chain connects TRBV19 to TRBJ2-7; D perhaps matches TRBD1 (6 bases). This CDR3 is built from 15 residues. The V gene lost 7 bases and the J gene lost 5 bases, with 21 bases spanning the gap. The germline gives CDR1 LNHDA, CDR2 SQIVND (reference sequence). The CDR3 sequence is CASTSSGETGNEQYF. Written as DNA, the CDR3 is TGTGCCAGTACCTCCTCCGGGGAAACAGGGAACGAGCAGTACTTC. The complete variable domain, with remaining parts taken from reference TRBV19 and TRBJ2-7, reads DGGITQSPKYLFRKEGQNVTLSCEQNLNHDAMYWYRQDPGQGLRLIYYSQIVNDFQKGDIAEGYSVSREKKESFPLTVTSAQKNPTAFYLCASTSSGETGNEQYFGPGTRLTVT.

In this sample, this clonotype turned up many times. The rearrangement links TRBV4-1 to TRBJ1-2; 7 nucleotides match TRBD1. V shed 6 bases, J shed 1 base, and the junction held 8 bases outside the gene matches. The CDR3 is 15 residues long. The germline CDR1 and CDR2 sequences are MGHRA and YSYEKL. The CDR3: CASRNLGQLNYGYTF. DNA of the CDR3: TGCGCCAGCAGGAACTTGGGACAGCTTAACTATGGCTACACCTTC.

This clonotype has just a few counts. CDR3 nucleotides: TGCAGTGCTAGAGATGCCCTGACCACAGATACGCAGTATTTT. Amino acids: CSARDALTTDTQYF. The V and J genes are TRBV20-1 and TRBJ2-3; D uncertain. V lost 0 bases, J lost 2 bases, and 9 bases lay in between. The CDR3 covers 14 residues. The V gene's germline CDR1 is DFQATT and CDR2 SNEGSKA (reference sequence).

This clonotype showed up many times. The chain couples TRBV13 to TRBJ2-7; 8 positions match TRBD2. Losses at the gene ends were 5 bases for V and 4 bases for J; bases not matched to a gene: 4. Per the germline V gene, CDR1 is PRHDT and CDR2 is FYEKMQ (reference sequence). This CDR3 is 13 amino acids long. The CDR3 sequence is CASSRSGNYEQYF. Written as DNA, the CDR3 is TGTGCCAGCAGCCGTAGCGGGAATTACGAGCAGTACTTC.

This clonotype has only one observation. The junction departs from the called germline gene at one end, perhaps through a read error. The chain combines TRBV6-1 with TRBJ1-5; D remains ambiguous. The CDR3 length is 13 residues. Germline CDR1 reads MNHNS; CDR2 reads SASEGT. The CDR3 loop reads CHQGRKFLQPQHF. CDR3 bases: TGCCACCAAGGGAGGAAGTTTCTCCAGCCCCAGCATTTT.

This clonotype was detected a few times. This chain connects TRBV11-2 to TRBJ2-3, with TRBD2 identical over 8 bases. Germline trimming cut 5 bases from V and 6 bases from J; bases unmatched to any gene: 10. The CDR3 runs 15 residues. Germline CDR1 SGHAT, CDR2 FQNNGV. Here the CDR3 reads CASSPMPGGPDTQYF. The CDR3 region has the DNA TGTGCCAGCAGCCCCATGCCGGGGGGGCCGGATACGCAGTATTTT.

This chain uses TRBV6-2 or TRBV6-3 with TRBJ1-1; weak D call: TRBD1 (5 bases). The V and J ends lost 5 bases and 1 base respectively, with 20 bases between them. Germline-derived CDR1 and CDR2 are MNHEY and SVGEGT. The CDR3 is made up of 17 amino acids. In DNA, the CDR3 is TGTGCCAGCAGTCGAACCCCCAATCAGGGAGAGAACACTGAAGCTTTCTTT. It yields the protein CASSRTPNQGENTEAFF.

This clonotype was seen many times. The gene calls are TRBV11-3 and TRBJ2-3, with D possibly TRBD2 on 6 matching bases. Trimming removed 3 bases from V and 2 bases from J, with 12 bases in between. Germline V gene sequence: CDR1 SGHNT, CDR2 YENEEA. The CDR3 consists of 15 residues. The CDR3 protein is CASSFGRGNTDTQYF. The CDR3 nucleotides read TGTGCCAGCAGCTTTGGACGCGGGAACACAGATACGCAGTATTTT.

This clonotype has a single count. This rearrangement joins TRBV10-3 to TRBJ1-2; a weak D match, TRBD1 (5 bases). The V gene lost 6 bases and the J gene lost 4 bases, with 12 bases spanning the gap. Germline CDR1 is ENHRY and CDR2 is SYGVKD. The CDR3 loop spans 13 amino acids. CDR3 sequence reads: CAIRGTGPYGYTF. As DNA, the CDR3 is TGTGCCATCAGGGGGACGGGGCCCTATGGCTACACCTTC.

This clonotype was recorded a few times. CDR3 DNA: TGTGCCAGCAGTTTCGGTGCTAGCACAGATACGCAGTATTTT. It yields the protein CASSFGASTDTQYF. J is TRBJ2-3 and V is TRBV27; D not certain. This CDR3 is built from 14 residues. V dropped 3 bases and J dropped 0 bases, with 7 bases sitting between them. From germline, CDR1 is MNHEY and CDR2 SMNVEV (reference sequence).

This clonotype was found a few times. The chain uses TRBV6-1 and TRBJ2-2, with unresolved D. The CDR3 contains 16 residues. CDR1 is MNHNS, CDR2 SASEGT, per germline. V lost 6 bases and J 5 bases, leaving 19 bases between the germline ends. Here the CDR3 DNA reads TGTGCCAGCAGCTTGGTAGACGGCCTGAGGACCGGGGAGCTGTTTTTT. Its translation is CASSLVDGLRTGELFF.

This clonotype was observed many times. J is TRBJ2-1 and V is TRBV12-3 or TRBV12-4; TRBD1 is a possible D gene (6 bases). The CDR3 covers 14 residues. The V gene lost 6 bases and the J gene lost 8 bases, with 17 bases spanning the gap. CDR3 in DNA: TGTGCCAGCAGGTTTACAGGGAATATCGATGAGCAGTTCTTC. It translates to CASRFTGNIDEQFF.

V gene TRBV5-4 combines with J gene TRBJ2-7, with a possible D match to TRBD1 (6 bases). The CDR3 runs 14 residues. CDR1 and CDR2 from the germline V gene are SGHNT and YYREEE (reference sequence). The ends were cut back, 5 bases at V and 0 bases at J, with 12 bases in the middle. The CDR3 DNA is TGTGCCAGCAGGAAAACAGGGAGCTCCTACGAGCAGTACTTC. It codes for CASRKTGSSYEQYF.

This clonotype showed up many times. V and J are TRBV6-2 or TRBV6-3 and TRBJ1-1; no firm D call. The CDR3 runs 12 residues. The V end lost 6 bases, the J end lost 3 bases, and 8 bases lay between the germline ends. The germline gives CDR1 MNHEY, CDR2 SVGEGT. The CDR3 nucleotides are TGTGCCAGCAGAGACGGATACACTGAAGCTTTCTTT. Residues: CASRDGYTEAFF.

This clonotype came up a few times. The chain links TRBV11-2 to TRBJ2-5; the match to TRBD1 covers 8 bases. Germline loops: CDR1 SGHAT, CDR2 FQNNGV. CDR3 size: 15 residues. After removal of 6 bases from V and 4 bases from J, the junction contained 10 bases not matched to a gene. The CDR3 bases are TGTGCCAGCAGTAAACAGGGGGGTGTTGCAGAGACCCAGTACTTC. This encodes CASSKQGGVAETQYF.

This clonotype has at least ten counts. The chain combines TRBV29-1 with TRBJ1-2; D may be TRBD1 (5 bases). The CDR3 covers 12 residues. CDR1 is SQVTM, CDR2 ANQGSEA, per germline. V was shortened by 6 bases and J by 4 bases, with 12 bases between the two germline ends. The CDR3 sequence is CSVGDGSYGYTF. As DNA, the CDR3 is TGCAGCGTGGGGGACGGTAGCTATGGCTACACCTTC. Full variable domain (missing parts from reference TRBV29-1 and TRBJ1-2): SAVISQKPSRDICQRGTSLTIQCQVDSQVTMMFWYRQQPGQSLTLIATANQGSEATYESGFVIDKFPISRPNLTFSTLTVSNMSPEDSSIYLCSVGDGSYGYTFGSGTRLTVV.

The chain uses TRBV10-3 and TRBJ2-1; D unresolved. Germline V gives CDR1 ENHRY, CDR2 SYGVKD. Trimming pared 3 bases from V and 8 bases from J, leaving 8 bases between. The CDR3 runs 12 residues. The CDR3 is CAISEVSDEQFF. The CDR3, as DNA: TGTGCCATCAGTGAAGTGTCTGATGAGCAGTTCTTC.

V usage is TRBV28 and J usage is TRBJ1-5; no definite D call. V lost 2 bases and J 0 bases, leaving 11 bases between the germline ends. Germline CDR1 is MDHEN and CDR2 is SYDVKM. There are 16 residues in the CDR3. As DNA, the CDR3 is TGTGCCAGCAGTTTACGATTAGCAGTTAGCAATCAGCCCCAGCATTTT. Translating gives CASSLRLAVSNQPQHF.

This clonotype has at least ten counts. The gene calls are TRBV5-6 and TRBJ1-5; D is ambiguous. Per germline, CDR1 SGHDT and CDR2 YYEEEE. The V end lost 1 base, the J end lost 2 bases, and 13 bases lay between the germline ends. The CDR3 totals 16 residues. CDR3 in DNA: TGTGCCAGCAGCTTGTTAAAGGGCTCGGGCAATCAGCCCCAGCATTTT. This encodes CASSLLKGSGNQPQHF.

This clonotype was picked up a small number of times. The genes are TRBV29-1 and TRBJ2-7; D is perhaps TRBD2 (5 bases). Germline V gene data show CDR1 as SQVTM and CDR2 as ANQGSEA. The CDR3 extends over 12 amino acids. V lost 7 bases and J 3 bases, leaving 13 bases between the germline ends. CDR3 sequence (DNA): TGCAGCGCCGGGGAAAAGTACTACGAGCAGTACTTC. Translated, it gives CSAGEKYYEQYF.

The rearrangement links TRBV19 to TRBJ1-5; the D is unclear. Germline V CDR1 and CDR2: LNHDA, SQIVND (reference sequence). Trimming took 3 bases from V and 0 from J, leaving 9 bases between them. The length of the CDR3 is 15 residues. The CDR3 DNA follows: TGTGCCAGTAGTATGGACGGGGTTAGCAATCAGCCCCAGCATTTT. It is translated as CASSMDGVSNQPQHF.

V usage is TRBV7-9 and J usage is TRBJ2-3; unclear D gene. This CDR3 is built from 15 residues. The V end lost 3 bases, the J end lost 1 base, and 11 bases lay between the germline ends. Germline V gene sequence: CDR1 SEHNR, CDR2 FQNEAQ (reference sequence). CDR3 protein: CASSFVLDGTDTQYF. The CDR3 bases are TGTGCCAGCAGCTTCGTCCTGGATGGCACAGATACGCAGTATTTT. The full variable domain, completed using reference TRBV7-9 and TRBJ2-3, is DTGVSQNPRHKITKRGQNVTFRCDPISEHNRLYWYRQTLGQGPEFLTYFQNEAQLEKSRLLSDRFSAERPKGSFSTLEIQRTEQGDSAMYLCASSFVLDGTDTQYFGPGTRLTVL.

This clonotype was counted only a few times. The CDR3 reads CASSLGISGRSTDTQYF. The CDR3 coding sequence is TGTGCCAGCAGCTTAGGAATTAGCGGGCGGAGCACAGATACGCAGTATTTT. The rearrangement joins TRBV7-8 to TRBJ2-3; 7 bases align to TRBD2. V shed 1 base and J 0 bases; nucleotides not matched to a gene: 7. The V gene's germline CDR1 is SGHVS and CDR2 FQNEAQ. This CDR3 is built from 17 residues.

This clonotype showed up many times. This rearrangement joins TRBV4-3 to TRBJ2-1, with 12 bases matching TRBD2. The V gene's germline CDR1 is LGHNA and CDR2 YSLEER. With 0 bases clipped from V and 4 bases from J, the junction kept 4 bases outside the gene matches. The CDR3 runs to 17 residues. CDR3 sequence reads: CASSQDVLAGGYNEQFF. Written as DNA, the CDR3 is TGCGCCAGCAGCCAAGATGTACTAGCGGGGGGATACAATGAGCAGTTCTTC.